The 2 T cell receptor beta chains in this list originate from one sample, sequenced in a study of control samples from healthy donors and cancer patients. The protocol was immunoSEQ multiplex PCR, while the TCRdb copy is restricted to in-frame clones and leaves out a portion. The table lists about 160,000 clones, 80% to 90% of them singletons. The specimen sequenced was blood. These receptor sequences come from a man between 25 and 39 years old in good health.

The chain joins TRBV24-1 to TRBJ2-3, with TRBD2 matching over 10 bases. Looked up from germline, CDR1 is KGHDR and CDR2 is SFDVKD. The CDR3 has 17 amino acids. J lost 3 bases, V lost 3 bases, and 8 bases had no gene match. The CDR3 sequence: CATSDPPGTSETDTQYF. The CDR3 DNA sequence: TGTGCCACCAGTGATCCCCCCGGGACTAGCGAGACAGATACGCAGTATTTT.

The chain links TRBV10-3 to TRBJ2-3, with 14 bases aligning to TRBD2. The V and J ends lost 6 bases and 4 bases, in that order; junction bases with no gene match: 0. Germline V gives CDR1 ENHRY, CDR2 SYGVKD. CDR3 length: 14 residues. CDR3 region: CAIRTSGGADTQYF. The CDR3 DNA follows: TGTGCCATCAGGACTAGCGGGGGGGCAGATACGCAGTATTTT.